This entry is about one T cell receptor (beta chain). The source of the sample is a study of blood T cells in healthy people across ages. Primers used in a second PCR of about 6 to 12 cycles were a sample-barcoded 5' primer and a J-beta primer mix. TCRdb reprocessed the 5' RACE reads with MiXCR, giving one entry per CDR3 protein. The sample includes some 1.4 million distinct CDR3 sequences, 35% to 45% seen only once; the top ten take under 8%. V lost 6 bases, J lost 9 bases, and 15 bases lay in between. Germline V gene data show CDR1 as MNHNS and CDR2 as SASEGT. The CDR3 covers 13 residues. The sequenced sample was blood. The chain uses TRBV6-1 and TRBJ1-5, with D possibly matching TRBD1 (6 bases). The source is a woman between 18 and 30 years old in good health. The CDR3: CASSTGTDRPQHF. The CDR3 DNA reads TGTGCCAGCAGCACAGGGACCGACAGGCCCCAGCATTTT.